This entry features one T cell receptor (beta chain) sequence. The specificity of this receptor is unknown. No base quality values were provided; no much bigger clone lies one nucleotide off. The donors were roughly 39 Caucasian individuals from Russia, aged roughly 6 to 100 years, who were systemically healthy. Each donor gave 8 to 10 milliliters of peripheral blood, collected into EDTA-treated Vacutainer tubes. Ficoll-Paque density-gradient centrifugation was used to isolate PBMCs, with at least 6.5 million obtained per sample. Total RNA was extracted from PBMCs with Trizol reagent, with at least 5 micrograms obtained per sample. For every donor, an aliquot of PBMCs went through flow cytometry to measure the percentages of naive CD45RAhigh/CD27high T cells. This entry comes from a study of blood T cells in healthy people across ages (dated by TCRdb to between 2015 and 2017). In the study overall: In model experiments, roughly one uniquely barcoded TCR beta cDNA molecule per two T cells was captured by template switching. The study measured age-related changes in TCR beta repertoire diversity using deep sequencing normalized with unique cDNA molecular identifiers. The donors were divided into four age groups: young (average approximately 15 years), middle-aged (roughly 40), aged (about 60) and long-lived (roughly 82). To avoid experimental bias, donors of different ages were randomly spread across the sequencing lanes. Using the same blood draw, the study looked at two additional independent replicas of 1 million unique cDNA reads for two donors, one aged 18 to 30 and the other aged 80 or older.

The library was generated by 5' RACE. The data were produced on an Illumina HiSeq 2500. A second PCR of roughly 6 to 12 cycles was run with a J-beta primer mix and a sample-barcoded 5' primer. Each TCR beta cDNA molecule received a unique molecular identifier from a template-switch 5' adaptor carrying 12 random nucleotides. Each sample yielded at least 3 million CDR3-containing paired-end reads. First-strand cDNA was synthesized from all RNA with the Mint cDNA synthesis kit, primed by a TRBC-specific oligonucleotide. After uracil-DNA glycosylase treatment, a first 18-cycle PCR used universal primers M1SS and BC2_uni_R on all cDNA. The original methods were these. Normalization of each sample was performed by random selection of 1 million high-quality reads, each carrying a distinct molecular identifier. Instead of being binned into consensus sequences, reads with shared molecular identifiers were discarded. MiTCR, with a Q25 quality threshold and the strictest error-elimination algorithm, was used for CDR3 identification, clonotype clustering and error correction. A nonparametric unseen species model using Euler transformation provided a lower-bound estimate of total TCR beta diversity. TCRdb reworked the public reads: Q25 trimming with fastp, MiXCR clone assembly, productive beta chains retained. Rows with a matching CDR3 protein are joined into one entry that keeps the most common DNA and genes. For this entry, the V and J calls and clone size follow TCRdb and not the study's own pipeline. This sample gives some 800,000 distinct CDR3 sequences in total; 40% to 50% of them show up just once. Around 21% of the sample is taken by the ten largest.

The CDR3, cysteine through phenylalanine, is 15 amino acids long. This entry keeps only the CDR3 DNA: 45 bases, framed from base 1. From the germline V gene, CDR1 is SGHAT and CDR2 is FQNNGV. Broader findings and caveats from the paper: Donor CMV infection status was unknown, potentially confounding age-related changes in expanded clonotypes. Observed TCR beta diversity correlated strongly with the percentage of naive T cells measured by flow cytometry. As age increased, observed TCR beta diversity per million T cells dropped in a roughly linear way, and a significant reduction was already evident by age around 41. The long-lived group showed more naive CD4+ T cells, fewer expanded clones and increased TCR diversity than the aged group, suggesting age selection. Estimates of total diversity from one million sequenced T cells were regarded as lower bounds and underestimates. Since profiling was done on bulk unsorted PBMCs, naive and antigen-experienced compartments could not be conclusively compared.

The sequencing input was blood. This clonotype was obtained from a man between 60 and 75 years old in good health. The sequence is built from TRBV11-2 and TRBJ2-1; 8 central bases correspond to TRBD2. Near its end, the DNA agrees better with TRBJ2-7, so the J call may be wrong. Here the CDR3 is given as CASSFIAGSYNEQYF. The DNA sequence follows: TGTGCCAGCAGCTTTATAGCGGGGTCCTACAATGAGCAGTACTTC.